The text below deals with one T cell receptor beta chain. The protocol was immunoSEQ multiplex PCR, while the TCRdb copy is restricted to in-frame clones and leaves out a portion. The table shows fewer than 150,000 clones, with about 90% occurring only once. The sample is drawn from a study of blood T cell repertoires in COVID-19. In the study overall: The United States, Italy and Spain were the sources of the acute and convalescent COVID-19 samples.

Germline CDR1 reads MDHEN; CDR2 reads SYDVKM. V was pared by 10 bases and J by 6 bases, with 26 bases between. The CDR3 is made up of 16 amino acids. This TCR was recovered from a woman aged 50 to 60 with acute or convalescent COVID-19. What was sequenced was peripheral blood. The chain uses TRBV28 and TRBJ2-3; D may be TRBD2 (6 bases). The CDR3 here is CATCAGGESVADTQYF. The CDR3 DNA reads as TGTGCCACGTGTGCTGGCGGGGAGAGCGTGGCGGATACGCAGTATTTT.